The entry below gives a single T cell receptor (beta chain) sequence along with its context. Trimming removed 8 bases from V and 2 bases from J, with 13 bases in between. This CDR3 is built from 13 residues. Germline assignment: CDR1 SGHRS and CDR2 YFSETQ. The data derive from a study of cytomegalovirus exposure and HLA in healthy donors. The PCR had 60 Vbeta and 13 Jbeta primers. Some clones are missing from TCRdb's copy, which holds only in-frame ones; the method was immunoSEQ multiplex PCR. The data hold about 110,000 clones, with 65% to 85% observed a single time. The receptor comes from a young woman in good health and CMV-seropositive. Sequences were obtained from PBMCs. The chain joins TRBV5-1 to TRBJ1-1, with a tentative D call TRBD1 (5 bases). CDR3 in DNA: TGCGCCAGTGGACAACCCCCAAACACTGAAGCTTTCTTT. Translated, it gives CASGQPPNTEAFF.